These 30 T cell receptor beta chains originate from one sample sequenced in a study of post-analysis software for immune sequencing data. Whole-study results and caveats: Among a handful of TRBV segments more frequent in patients than controls were TRBV5-6, TRBV5-1 and TRBV20-1.

Every TCR beta cDNA library bore unique molecular identifiers. In TCRdb, the PCR reads were re-called with MiXCR into one record per CDR3 protein. Of 400,000 to 500,000 distinct CDR3 sequences in the sample, 35% to 45% are singletons; the top ten hold under 9%. Their target antigens are unknown. The sequencing input was blood. The receptors originated from a girl aged 2 to 9 with multiple sclerosis.

The V and J genes are TRBV18 and TRBJ2-7; D not resolved. V dropped 2 bases and J dropped 5 bases, with 13 bases sitting between them. The CDR3 is 14 residues long. Germline values: CDR1 KGHSH, CDR2 LQKENI. The CDR3 sequence is CASSPNGGSDEQYF. The CDR3 nucleotides read TGTGCCAGCTCACCAAATGGCGGTTCTGACGAGCAGTACTTC.

The chain couples TRBV6-2 or TRBV6-3 to TRBJ2-6, with TRBD1 as a possible D gene (5 bases). From germline, CDR1 is MNHEY and CDR2 SVGEGT. Deletions cut 2 bases from V and 2 bases from J, with 13 bases between. The CDR3 sequence is 17 residues long. The CDR3 DNA reads TGTGCCAGCAGTTACGAGCAGGGTGTGGCTGGGGCCAACGTCCTGACTTTC. Residues: CASSYEQGVAGANVLTF.

The rearrangement joins TRBV7-8 to TRBJ1-6, with D unclear. CDR3 length: 17 residues. Germline loops: CDR1 SGHVS, CDR2 FQNEAQ. V dropped 0 bases and J dropped 0 bases, with 9 bases sitting between them. The CDR3 spells CASSLAGTSSYNSPLHF. As DNA, the CDR3 is TGTGCCAGCAGCTTAGCTGGCACCAGCTCCTATAATTCACCCCTCCACTTT.

V usage is TRBV20-1 and J usage is TRBJ1-3, with D unresolved. The CDR3 totals 13 residues. The V end was cut by 1 base, the J end by 0 bases, with 4 bases between. Germline assignment: CDR1 DFQATT and CDR2 SNEGSKA (reference sequence). The CDR3 DNA reads as TGCAGTGCTAGAGGGGGCTCTGGAAACACCATATATTTT. Its translation is CSARGGSGNTIYF.

This clonotype has just a few counts. The V call is TRBV7-8, the J call TRBJ1-2; D is undetermined. V shed 5 bases and J shed 4 bases, with 8 bases lying between them. CDR1 and CDR2 (germline): SGHVS, FQNEAQ. The CDR3 contains 12 residues. CDR3 nucleotide sequence: TGTGCCAGCAGCCTCGGGTTCTATGGCTACACCTTC. This translates into CASSLGFYGYTF.

J is TRBJ1-2 and V is TRBV13; 8 nucleotides agree with TRBD1. The CDR3 has 17 amino acids. Germline V CDR1 and CDR2: PRHDT, FYEKMQ (reference sequence). The trim removed 5 bases at V and 2 bases at J, leaving 13 bases unmatched. The CDR3 DNA is TGTGCCAGCAGCGGACAGGGACAACCCCTGCTAAACTATGGCTACACCTTC. Its protein is CASSGQGQPLLNYGYTF. The complete variable domain, with remaining parts taken from reference TRBV13 and TRBJ1-2, reads AAGVIQSPRHLIKEKRETATLKCYPIPRHDTVYWYQQGPGQDPQFLISFYEKMQSDKGSIPDRFSAQQFSDYHSELNMSSLELGDSALYFCASSGQGQPLLNYGYTFGSGTRLTVV.

This clonotype has more than one count but fewer than ten. V is TRBV9 and J is TRBJ1-1, with a possible D match to TRBD1 (6 bases). From germline, CDR1 is SGDLS and CDR2 YYNGEE. The CDR3 covers 14 residues. The ends were cut back, 3 bases at V and 1 base at J, with 10 bases in the middle. CDR3 in amino acids: CASSAGHGNTEAFF. DNA of the CDR3: TGTGCCAGCAGCGCGGGACATGGGAACACTGAAGCTTTCTTT.

This clonotype was seen only a few times. The chain recombines TRBV20-1 with TRBJ2-7, with D tentatively TRBD1 (5 bases). V lost 7 bases to trimming and J lost 0 bases, with 13 bases between them. The CDR3 spans 13 residues. CDR1 and CDR2 (germline): DFQATT, SNEGSKA (reference sequence). The CDR3 region has the DNA TGCAGTGTACCAGGGCCGAGCTCCTACGAGCAGTACTTC. This translates into CSVPGPSSYEQYF.

This clonotype was seen a few times. The J gene is TRBJ1-5, the V gene TRBV29-1; D is unclear. Germline V gene sequence: CDR1 SQVTM, CDR2 ANQGSEA. This CDR3 has 13 residues. Trimming cost V 7 bases and J 3 bases, with 13 bases left between them. CDR3: CSATDNANQPQHF. Written as DNA, the CDR3 is TGCAGCGCCACAGACAACGCCAATCAGCCCCAGCATTTT.

The V call is TRBV7-2, the J call TRBJ2-5; a possible D gene is TRBD2 (6 bases). The J call may be in error: the DNA end matches TRBJ2-7 better. CDR1 and CDR2 (germline): SGHTA, FQGNSA. This CDR3 is 13 amino acids long. The CDR3 is CASSLTSNSEQYF. CDR3 sequence (DNA): TGTGCCAGCAGCTTAACTAGCAACAGCGAGCAGTACTTC.

This clonotype was found a few times. V gene TRBV7-9 combines with J gene TRBJ2-7; possible D gene TRBD1, 6 bases. The V gene lost 4 bases and the J gene lost 2 bases, with 9 bases spanning the gap. The CDR3 runs to 13 residues. Germline loops: CDR1 SEHNR, CDR2 FQNEAQ (reference sequence). CDR3 nucleotides: TGTGCCAGCAGCTCGGACAGAACCTACGAGCAGTACTTC. Amino acid sequence: CASSSDRTYEQYF. The complete variable domain, with remaining parts taken from reference TRBV7-9 and TRBJ2-7, reads DTGVSQNPRHKITKRGQNVTFRCDPISEHNRLYWYRQTLGQGPEFLTYFQNEAQLEKSRLLSDRFSAERPKGSFSTLEIQRTEQGDSAMYLCASSSDRTYEQYFGPGTRLTVT.

The chain joins TRBV29-1 to TRBJ2-5; unclear D gene. This CDR3 is 15 amino acids long. CDR1 and CDR2 from the germline V gene are SQVTM and ANQGSEA. The ends were cut back, 4 bases at V and 5 bases at J, with 20 bases in the middle. CDR3 residues: CSVVGRSRNWETQYF. The CDR3 DNA follows: TGCAGCGTTGTCGGGCGGAGTAGGAACTGGGAGACCCAGTACTTC.

This sequence joins TRBV5-5 and TRBJ1-5; a possible D gene is TRBD1 (6 bases). Germline CDR1 SGHKS, CDR2 YYEKEE (reference sequence). The length of the CDR3 is 15 residues. V lost 4 bases, J lost 4 bases, and 15 bases lay in between. CDR3 residues: CASSRGTRDNQPQHF. The CDR3 DNA is TGTGCCAGCAGCCGAGGGACACGGGATAATCAGCCCCAGCATTTT.

This clonotype was recorded once. The V and J genes are TRBV29-1 and TRBJ2-4, with 9 bases matching TRBD1. The germline V gene encodes CDR1 SQVTM and CDR2 ANQGSEA. The CDR3 consists of 18 residues. The V gene end was trimmed by 3 bases and the J gene end by 2 bases; junction bases not matched to a gene: 14. The CDR3 reads CSVEKYSGTGLSKNIQYF. CDR3 sequence (DNA): TGCAGCGTTGAGAAATACTCCGGGACAGGGTTGTCCAAAAACATTCAGTACTTC.

This clonotype was counted only a few times. This rearrangement joins TRBV9 to TRBJ2-7; possible D gene TRBD1, 6 bases. The germline V gene has CDR1 SGDLS and CDR2 YYNGEE. The ends were cut back, 3 bases at V and 0 bases at J, with 10 bases in the middle. CDR3 size: 14 residues. The CDR3 loop reads CASSDRQDSYEQYF. DNA for the CDR3: TGTGCCAGCAGCGACAGACAGGACTCCTACGAGCAGTACTTC. The complete variable domain, with remaining parts taken from reference TRBV9 and TRBJ2-7, reads DSGVTQTPKHLITATGQRVTLRCSPRSGDLSVYWYQQSLDQGLQFLIQYYNGEERAKGNILERFSAQQFPDLHSELNLSSLELGDSALYFCASSDRQDSYEQYFGPGTRLTVT.

This clonotype showed up just a few times. The chain uses TRBV4-3 and TRBJ2-1, with a weak D call TRBD1 (5 bases). CDR1 LGHNA and CDR2 YSLEER come from the germline V gene. The CDR3 runs to 19 residues. The V gene lost 4 bases and the J gene lost 2 bases, with 24 bases spanning the gap. The CDR3 is CASSRSPKETGSAYNEQFF. The DNA of the CDR3 is TGCGCCAGCAGCCGATCACCCAAAGAAACAGGTTCCGCCTACAATGAGCAGTTCTTC.

As concerns this clonotype: Its ends do not fully match the called genes, so a read error is possible. This chain joins TRBV7-9 and TRBJ2-7, with 9 bases lining up with TRBD2. The germline gives CDR1 SEHNR, CDR2 FQNEAQ (reference sequence). This CDR3 region has 15 residues. The CDR3 DNA follows: TGTACCAGCAGCTCTAGCGGGGAGTCCCTCTACGAGCAGTACTTC. Translated, it gives CTSSSSGESLYEQYF.

The CDR3 loop is CASSLVLQGPGYEQYF. In DNA form, the CDR3 reads TGTGCCAGCAGCTTAGTACTGCAAGGACCAGGCTACGAGCAGTACTTC. V gene TRBV7-2 combines with J gene TRBJ2-7, with unresolved D. The germline CDR1 and CDR2 sequences are SGHTA and FQGNSA. The CDR3 runs 16 residues. V lost 1 base and J 3 bases, leaving 16 bases between the germline ends.

The V call is TRBV5-1, the J call TRBJ2-5, with 10 bases fitting TRBD2. V lost 1 base to trimming and J lost 5 bases; unmatched junction nucleotides: 8. CDR3 length equals 16 residues. Germline CDR1 and CDR2: SGHRS and YFSETQ. CDR3 amino acids: CASSLTSAGGSETQYF. DNA of the CDR3: TGCGCCAGCAGCTTGACCTCAGCGGGGGGGAGCGAGACCCAGTACTTC.

Ten or more counts support this clonotype. This chain connects TRBV19 to TRBJ2-7, with D perhaps given as TRBD1 or TRBD2 (6 bases each). The CDR3 is made up of 15 amino acids. Germline CDR1 is LNHDA and CDR2 is SQIVND (reference sequence). V was pared by 7 bases and J by 0 bases, with 16 bases between. CDR3 sequence: CASTPSGDISYEQYF. DNA for the CDR3: TGTGCCAGTACCCCCTCGGGGGACATCTCCTACGAGCAGTACTTC. Based on the CDR3 plus reference TRBV19 and TRBJ2-7, the full variable domain is DGGITQSPKYLFRKEGQNVTLSCEQNLNHDAMYWYRQDPGQGLRLIYYSQIVNDFQKGDIAEGYSVSREKKESFPLTVTSAQKNPTAFYLCASTPSGDISYEQYFGPGTRLTVT.

The gene calls are TRBV4-1 and TRBJ1-5; D remains ambiguous. The CDR3 runs to 14 residues. Germline V gives CDR1 MGHRA, CDR2 YSYEKL. Trimming stripped 0 bases from V and 6 bases from J, with 9 bases between. The CDR3: CASSQEMGGQPQHF. CDR3 nucleotides: TGCGCCAGCAGCCAAGAGATGGGAGGTCAGCCCCAGCATTTT.

J is TRBJ2-7 and V is TRBV15; D is unclear. CDR1 and CDR2 from the germline V gene are LNHNV and YYDKDF (reference sequence). Trimming took 4 bases from V and 0 from J, leaving 13 bases between them. The CDR3 sequence is 15 residues long. This CDR3 reads CATSILGRSSYEQYF. In nucleotides, the CDR3 is TGTGCCACCAGCATACTTGGACGGAGCTCCTACGAGCAGTACTTC.

The chain joins TRBV2 to TRBJ2-4; 12 bases map to TRBD2. The assigned J gene may be wrong: the sequence end matches TRBJ2-7 better. Per germline, CDR1 SNHLY and CDR2 FYNNEI. CDR3 length: 14 residues. CDR3: CASSESTSGGEQYF. DNA of the CDR3: TGTGCCAGCAGTGAGTCGACTAGCGGGGGCGAGCAGTACTTC.

The CDR3 sequence is CSARDGRAETSYEQYF. The CDR3 DNA reads as TGCAGTGCTAGAGATGGACGAGCGGAGACTTCCTACGAGCAGTACTTC. The chain is built from TRBV20-1 and TRBJ2-7, with a possible D match to TRBD2 (5 bases). CDR3 size: 16 residues. The germline V gene encodes CDR1 DFQATT and CDR2 SNEGSKA (reference sequence). V lost 0 bases, J lost 1 base, and 16 bases lay in between.

This clonotype was observed a few times. The chain is built from TRBV27 and TRBJ2-4; no clear D. The J call is doubtful: the DNA matches TRBJ2-7 better. Per germline, CDR1 MNHEY and CDR2 SMNVEV (reference sequence). The CDR3 is made up of 12 amino acids. The CDR3 sequence is CASGGRLDEQYF. CDR3 DNA sequence: TGTGCCAGCGGCGGACGGTTGGACGAGCAGTACTTC.

The chain combines TRBV5-1 with TRBJ1-5, with D uncertain. Germline CDR1 and CDR2: SGHRS and YFSETQ. V shed 5 bases and J shed 2 bases, with 14 bases lying between them. The CDR3 runs 15 residues. The CDR3 sequence: CASSSILSGNQPQHF. The CDR3 DNA sequence: TGCGCCAGCAGTTCAATCCTAAGCGGCAATCAGCCCCAGCATTTT.

The chain is built from TRBV7-9 and TRBJ1-2, with D unresolved. V shed 4 bases and J shed 7 bases, with 19 bases lying between them. CDR1 and CDR2 (germline): SEHNR, FQNEAQ (reference sequence). CDR3 length: 15 residues. CDR3 sequence: CASSSWTGGEGGYTF. The CDR3 nucleotides are TGTGCCAGCAGCTCCTGGACCGGTGGTGAGGGTGGCTACACCTTC.

The J gene is TRBJ2-1, the V gene TRBV6-5; TRBD2 matches at 12 bases. V lost 7 bases to trimming and J lost 12 bases; unmatched junction nucleotides: 13. The CDR3 extends over 15 amino acids. CDR1 and CDR2 from the germline V gene are MNHEY and SVGAGI. Here the CDR3 DNA reads TGTGCCAGCATTAGGTCTAGCGGGGGGGACTATGGGCAGTTCTTC. It codes for CASIRSSGGDYGQFF.

The chain employs TRBV5-5 and TRBJ1-1; a possible D gene is TRBD1 (5 bases). Between the trimmed V and J ends, which lost 6 bases and 8 bases, there was a span of 17 bases. The CDR3 extends over 13 amino acids. The germline gives CDR1 SGHKS, CDR2 YYEKEE (reference sequence). The CDR3 region is CASISIQGREAFF. The CDR3, as DNA: TGTGCCAGCATCAGTATTCAGGGAAGAGAAGCTTTCTTT. Full variable domain (remainder filled in from reference TRBV5-5 and TRBJ1-1): DAGVTQSPTHLIKTRGQQVTLRCSPISGHKSVSWYQQVLGQGPQFIFQYYEKEERGRGNFPDRFSARQFPNYSSELNVNALLLGDSALYLCASISIQGREAFFGQGTRLTVV.

A few counts support this clonotype. The chain combines TRBV20-1 with TRBJ2-1; D gene unclear. Trimming removed 4 bases from V and 7 bases from J, with 8 bases in between. CDR1 and CDR2 (germline): DFQATT, SNEGSKA (reference sequence). There are 11 residues in the CDR3. Here the CDR3 DNA reads TGCAGTGCTACTAGTGGGAATGAGCAGTTCTTC. It yields the protein CSATSGNEQFF.